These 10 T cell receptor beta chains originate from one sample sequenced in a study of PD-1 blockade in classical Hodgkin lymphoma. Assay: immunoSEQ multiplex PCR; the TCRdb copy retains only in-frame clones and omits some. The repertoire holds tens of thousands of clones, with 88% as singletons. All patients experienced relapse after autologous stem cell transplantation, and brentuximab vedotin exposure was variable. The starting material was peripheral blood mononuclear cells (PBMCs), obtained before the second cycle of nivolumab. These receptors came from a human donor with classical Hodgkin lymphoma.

As DNA, the CDR3 is TGTGCCAGCAGTTTGGGGGTGCTTATAGCAGATACGCAGTATTTT. Translated: CASSLGVLIADTQYF. The chain has TRBV28 and TRBJ2-3; D may correspond to TRBD1 or TRBD2 (5 bases each). Germline lookup yields CDR1 MDHEN and CDR2 SYDVKM. CDR3 length: 15 residues. Deletions cut 3 bases from V and 4 bases from J, with 14 bases between.

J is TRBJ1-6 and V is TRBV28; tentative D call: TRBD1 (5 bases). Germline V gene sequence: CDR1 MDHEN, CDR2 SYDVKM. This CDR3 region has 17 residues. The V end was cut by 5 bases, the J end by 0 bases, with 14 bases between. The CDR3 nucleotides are TGTGCCAGCAGTCCCCTGGGGGGGAGCTCCTATAATTCACCCCTCCACTTT. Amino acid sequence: CASSPLGGSSYNSPLHF.

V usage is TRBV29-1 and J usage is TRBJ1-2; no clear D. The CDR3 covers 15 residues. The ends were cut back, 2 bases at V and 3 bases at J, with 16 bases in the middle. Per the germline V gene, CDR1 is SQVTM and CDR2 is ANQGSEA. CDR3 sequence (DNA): TGCAGCGTTGAATACCTTGGGGTTGCGGACTATGGCTACACCTTC. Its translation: CSVEYLGVADYGYTF. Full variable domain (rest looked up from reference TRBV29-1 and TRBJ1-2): SAVISQKPSRDICQRGTSLTIQCQVDSQVTMMFWYRQQPGQSLTLIATANQGSEATYESGFVIDKFPISRPNLTFSTLTVSNMSPEDSSIYLCSVEYLGVADYGYTFGSGTRLTVV.

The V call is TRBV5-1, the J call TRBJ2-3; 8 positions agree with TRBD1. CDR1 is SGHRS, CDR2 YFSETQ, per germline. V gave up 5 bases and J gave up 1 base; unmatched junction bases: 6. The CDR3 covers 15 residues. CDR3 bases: TGCGCCAGCAGAACGACAGGGGACGGCACAGATACGCAGTATTTT. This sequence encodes CASRTTGDGTDTQYF.

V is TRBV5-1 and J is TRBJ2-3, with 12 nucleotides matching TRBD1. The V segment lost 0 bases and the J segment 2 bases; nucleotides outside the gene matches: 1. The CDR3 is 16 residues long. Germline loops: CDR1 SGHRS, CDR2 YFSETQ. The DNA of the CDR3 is TGCGCCAGCAGCTTGGTGGGACAGGGGGCCACAGATACGCAGTATTTT. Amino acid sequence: CASSLVGQGATDTQYF.

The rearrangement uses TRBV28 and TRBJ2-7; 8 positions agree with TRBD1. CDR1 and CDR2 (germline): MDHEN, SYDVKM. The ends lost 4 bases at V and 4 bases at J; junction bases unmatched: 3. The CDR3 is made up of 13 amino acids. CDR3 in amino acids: CASSSTGAYEQYF. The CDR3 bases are TGTGCCAGCAGTTCGACAGGGGCTTACGAGCAGTACTTC.

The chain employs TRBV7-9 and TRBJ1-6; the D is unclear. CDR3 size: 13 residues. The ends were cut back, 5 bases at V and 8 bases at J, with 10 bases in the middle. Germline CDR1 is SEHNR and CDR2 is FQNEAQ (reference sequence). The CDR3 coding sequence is TGTGCCAGCAGCCCAGACGCGGATTCACCCCTCCACTTT. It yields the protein CASSPDADSPLHF.

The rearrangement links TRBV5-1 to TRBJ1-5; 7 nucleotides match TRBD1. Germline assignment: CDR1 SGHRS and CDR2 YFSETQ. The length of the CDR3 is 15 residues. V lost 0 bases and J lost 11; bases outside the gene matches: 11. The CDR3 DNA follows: TGCGCCAGCAGCTTGGCGGGGACAGCCAGGGAGGCCCAGCATTTT. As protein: CASSLAGTAREAQHF.

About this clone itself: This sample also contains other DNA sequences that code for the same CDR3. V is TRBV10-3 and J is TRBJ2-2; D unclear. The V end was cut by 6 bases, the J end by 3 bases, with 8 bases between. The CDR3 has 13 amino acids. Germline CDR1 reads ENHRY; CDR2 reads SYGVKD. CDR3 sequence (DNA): TGTGCCATCAGGGGTAGGGACACCGGGGAGCTGTTTTTT. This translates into CAIRGRDTGELFF.

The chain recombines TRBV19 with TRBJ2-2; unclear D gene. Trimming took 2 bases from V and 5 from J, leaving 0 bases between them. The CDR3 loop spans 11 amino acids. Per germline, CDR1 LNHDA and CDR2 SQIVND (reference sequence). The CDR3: CASSITGELFF. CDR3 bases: TGTGCCAGTAGTATAACCGGGGAGCTGTTTTTT.